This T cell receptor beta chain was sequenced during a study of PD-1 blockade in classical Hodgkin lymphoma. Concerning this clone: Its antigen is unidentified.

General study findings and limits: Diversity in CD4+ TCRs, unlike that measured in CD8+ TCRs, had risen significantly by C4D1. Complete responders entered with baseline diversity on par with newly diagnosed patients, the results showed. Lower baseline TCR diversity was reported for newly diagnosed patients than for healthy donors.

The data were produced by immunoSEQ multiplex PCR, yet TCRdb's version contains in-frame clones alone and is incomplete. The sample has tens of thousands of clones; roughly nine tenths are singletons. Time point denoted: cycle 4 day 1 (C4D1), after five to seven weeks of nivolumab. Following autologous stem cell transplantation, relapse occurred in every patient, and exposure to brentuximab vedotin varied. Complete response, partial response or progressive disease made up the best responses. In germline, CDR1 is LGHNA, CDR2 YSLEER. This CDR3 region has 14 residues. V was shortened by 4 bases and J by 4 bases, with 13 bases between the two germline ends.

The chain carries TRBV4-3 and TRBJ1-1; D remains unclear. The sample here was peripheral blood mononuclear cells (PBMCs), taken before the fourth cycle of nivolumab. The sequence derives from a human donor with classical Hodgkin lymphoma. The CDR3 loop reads CASSLSVDITEAFF. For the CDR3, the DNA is TGCGCCAGCAGCCTTAGCGTGGATATCACTGAAGCTTTCTTT.